These 10 T cell receptor beta chains originate from one sample sequenced in a study of glioma-infiltrating T cells after dendritic cell vaccination. The protocol was immunoSEQ multiplex PCR, while the TCRdb copy is restricted to in-frame clones and leaves out a portion. The profile shows about 3,100 clones, about three quarters of them singletons. This sample comprised tumor tissue, obtained before dendritic cell vaccination. Receptors originate from a human donor with glioblastoma.

By proportion, this clone is large (0.1 to 1%). The chain recombines TRBV4-3 with TRBJ2-3; D gene uncertain. Germline-derived CDR1 and CDR2 are LGHNA and YSLEER. The germline V and J ends were trimmed by 1 base and 4 bases, with 6 bases remaining between them. CDR3 length: 13 amino acids. The CDR3 DNA reads as TGCGCCAGCAGCCAAGGGAGATCAGATACGCAGTATTTT. It encodes CASSQGRSDTQYF.

The CDR3 region has the DNA TGTGCCAGTAGTATAGGGTCAGGGGGACAGCCCCAGCATTTT. Translated: CASSIGSGGQPQHF. The chain joins TRBV19 to TRBJ1-5, with 7 bases aligning to TRBD1. Losses at the gene ends were 1 base for V and 7 bases for J; bases not matched to a gene: 4. CDR1 is LNHDA and CDR2 is SQIVND in the germline V gene (reference sequence). This CDR3 contains 14 residues.

This clone was counted a few times. The chain combines TRBV5-1 with TRBJ1-4; D possibly corresponds to TRBD1 (5 bases). This CDR3 spans 15 amino acids. Germline values: CDR1 SGHRS, CDR2 YFSETQ. V gave up 4 bases and J gave up 6 bases, with 16 bases separating them. The CDR3 DNA follows: TGCGCCAGCAGCCCCAGCGGGGCTCTGGATGAAAAACTGTTTTTT. Its translation is CASSPSGALDEKLFF.

The chain is built from TRBV2 and TRBJ2-2; a weak D match, TRBD1 (6 bases). V was trimmed by 5 bases and J by 2 bases, leaving 15 bases between them. The CDR3 contains 16 residues. Germline V CDR1 and CDR2: SNHLY, FYNNEI. Written as DNA, the CDR3 is TGTGCCAGCAGTCCGGGACACCAGATTAACACCGGGGAGCTGTTTTTT. It specifies CASSPGHQINTGELFF.

This chain joins TRBV19 and TRBJ1-4; D unresolved. The CDR3 has 12 residues. CDR1 LNHDA and CDR2 SQIVND come from the germline V gene (reference sequence). Trimming took 5 bases from V and 10 from J, leaving 11 bases between them. CDR3 region: CASSSLDGKLFF. CDR3 in DNA: TGTGCCAGTAGTTCCCTAGACGGAAAACTGTTTTTT.

The J gene is TRBJ2-2, the V gene TRBV19; TRBD1 is a possible D gene (6 bases). The V end lost 5 bases, the J end lost 5 bases, and 9 bases lay between the germline ends. The CDR3 totals 13 residues. CDR1 and CDR2 (germline): LNHDA, SQIVND (reference sequence). The CDR3 nucleotides read TGTGCCAGTAGTGAACAGGGAACCGGGGAGCTGTTTTTT. Amino acids: CASSEQGTGELFF.

Concerning this clone itself: One end of the junction varies from germline; a read error may be responsible. The sample contains more than one DNA sequence encoding this CDR3. The chain recombines TRBV19 with TRBJ1-6, with 9 bases fitting TRBD1. The CDR3 has 17 residues. Germline V gives CDR1 LNHDA, CDR2 SQIVND (reference sequence). DNA for the CDR3: TGTGCCAGCCGGGACAGGGCCGAAAGCTCCTATAATTCCCCCCTCCACTTT. This sequence encodes CASRDRAESSYNSPLHF.

The rearrangement uses TRBV4-1 and TRBJ2-7; the match to TRBD1 covers 9 bases. CDR3 length: 16 residues. The V gene end was trimmed by 1 base and the J gene end by 5 bases; junction bases not matched to a gene: 9. Germline V gene data show CDR1 as MGHRA and CDR2 as YSYEKL. CDR3 nucleotides: TGCGCCAGCAGCCAAGCTCCCGGGACAGGGATGAACGAGCAGTACTTC. Amino acids: CASSQAPGTGMNEQYF.

This chain uses TRBV28 with TRBJ2-2, with a possible D match to TRBD1 (6 bases). Germline lookup yields CDR1 MDHEN and CDR2 SYDVKM. V lost 7 bases, J lost 0 bases, and 12 bases lay in between. The CDR3 is 15 residues long. The CDR3 spells CASNPGTPNTGELFF. DNA of the CDR3: TGTGCCAGCAACCCCGGGACACCGAACACCGGGGAGCTGTTTTTT.

Worth noting for this clone: One junction end does not reproduce the germline sequence, and a read error may be involved. The chain recombines TRBV29-1 with TRBJ2-7; 9 bases map to TRBD1. Germline lookup yields CDR1 SQVTM and CDR2 ANQGSEA. The CDR3 sequence is 11 residues long. For the CDR3, the DNA is TGCAGCGTAGCCACAGGGGGCACGGTGGACTTC. Amino acid sequence: CSVATGGTVDF.